This T cell receptor (beta chain) was sequenced in a study of patients with pleural tuberculosis. With regard to this clonotype: Just one base apart from a much larger clone, this may be a read error.

The V gene's germline CDR1 is SGHKS and CDR2 YYEKEE (reference sequence). This CDR3 has 10 amino acids. V gave up 0 bases and J gave up 7 bases, with 2 bases separating them. From the reads, TCRdb called clonotypes with MiXCR, one entry per CDR3 protein. Here the sample spans some 29,000 distinct CDR3 sequences, roughly 18% being singletons. The chain combines TRBV5-5 with TRBJ2-7; D not resolved. Material for sequencing was peripheral blood. This clonotype was sampled from a human donor with pleural tuberculosis. The CDR3 region has the DNA TGTGCCAGCAGCTTGGCGGAGCAGTACTTC. Translation gives CASSLAEQYF.